A single sample gave rise to the 8 T cell receptor beta chains below, sequenced in a study of control samples from healthy donors and cancer patients. Libraries were prepared by immunoSEQ multiplex PCR; TCRdb keeps only in-frame clonotypes and omits some of them. Of some 99,000 clones listed, 90% are singletons. Input material: blood. These receptors all come from a human donor in good health. The donor label of this sample is uncertain.

This chain links TRBV24-1 with TRBJ1-5; TRBD1 matches 8 bases. CDR3 length equals 16 residues. The V gene end was trimmed by 3 bases and the J gene end by 6 bases; junction bases not matched to a gene: 9. The germline CDR1 and CDR2 sequences are KGHDR and SFDVKD. CDR3 region: CATSDRTGRDFQPQHF. CDR3 DNA sequence: TGTGCCACCAGTGATCGGACAGGGCGCGATTTTCAGCCCCAGCATTTT.

The chain employs TRBV4-1 and TRBJ1-1, with D perhaps matching TRBD1 (6 bases). Germline CDR1 MGHRA, CDR2 YSYEKL. V dropped 4 bases and J dropped 0 bases, with 12 bases sitting between them. The CDR3 covers 15 residues. The CDR3 loop is CASSLSRGMNTEAFF. The CDR3 DNA follows: TGCGCCAGCAGCCTCTCGAGGGGGATGAACACTGAAGCTTTCTTT.

This chain links TRBV7-2 with TRBJ2-1; no firm D call. There are 15 residues in the CDR3. V lost 2 bases and J lost 0, with 8 bases in between. Germline CDR1 is SGHTA and CDR2 is FQGNSA. This CDR3 reads CASSLSKSSYNEQFF. The CDR3 DNA reads as TGTGCCAGCAGCTTATCAAAGAGCTCCTACAATGAGCAGTTCTTC.

The rearrangement uses TRBV28 and TRBJ2-5; 10 positions match TRBD2. Germline trimming cut 4 bases from V and 5 bases from J; bases unmatched to any gene: 7. CDR1 and CDR2 (germline): MDHEN, SYDVKM. The CDR3 is 15 residues long. The CDR3 region is CASSSLAGAGETQYF. CDR3 nucleotides: TGTGCCAGCAGTTCCCTAGCGGGGGCGGGGGAGACCCAGTACTTC.

The rearrangement joins TRBV19 to TRBJ1-2; TRBD1 agrees at 8 bases. V shed 6 bases, J shed 4 bases, and the junction held 16 bases outside the gene matches. The CDR3 is 17 amino acids. The germline V gene encodes CDR1 LNHDA and CDR2 SQIVND (reference sequence). The chain's CDR3 is CASRKRTGPRQGYGYTF. CDR3 DNA sequence: TGTGCCAGTAGAAAACGGACAGGGCCCCGCCAGGGCTATGGCTACACCTTC.

The chain links TRBV15 to TRBJ1-1; D remains ambiguous. This CDR3 region has 14 residues. Trimming took 0 bases from V and 6 from J, leaving 11 bases between them. Germline CDR1 and CDR2: LNHNV and YYDKDF (reference sequence). The CDR3 sequence is CATSRDSSPAEAFF. DNA for the CDR3: TGTGCCACCAGCAGAGACAGTTCGCCCGCTGAAGCTTTCTTT.

The chain has TRBV18 and TRBJ2-1; 10 bases fit TRBD1. With 3 bases clipped from V and 4 bases from J, the junction kept 6 bases outside the gene matches. CDR3 length: 16 amino acids. Germline CDR1 and CDR2: KGHSH and LQKENI. CDR3 DNA sequence: TGTGCCAGCTCACCGGCGGCGGGACAGGGGTACAATGAGCAGTTCTTC. Amino acids: CASSPAAGQGYNEQFF.

The genes are TRBV11-2 and TRBJ2-3, with D tentatively TRBD1 (5 bases). The germline CDR1 and CDR2 sequences are SGHAT and FQNNGV. The germline V and J ends were trimmed by 3 bases and 3 bases, with 7 bases remaining between them. The CDR3 contains 13 residues. This CDR3 reads CASSFKGTDTQYF. Here the CDR3 DNA reads TGTGCCAGCAGCTTTAAGGGGACAGATACGCAGTATTTT.